This note documents a single T cell receptor (beta chain) sequence. The CDR3 extends over 14 amino acids. Germline CDR1 is SGHRS and CDR2 is YFSETQ. The data derive from a study of diagnostic markers for celiac disease. No DNA is given; TCRdb re-called the reads and lists each CDR3 protein once. The sample is made up of several thousand distinct CDR3 sequences, and the top ten hold 6.3% of it. The origin of this receptor is a human donor. This table probably holds off-target reads from a library built for another chain. V usage is TRBV5-1 and J usage is TRBJ1-1; TCRdb reports TRBD1, a call that lacks DNA to check it against. The specimen was either unsorted cells or a sorted T cell fraction (not recorded which). The CDR3 loop is CASSLIQGLREAFF.